This T cell receptor (beta chain) appears in the sequencing data of a study of response to subunit inactivated influenza vaccine. Whole-study results and caveats: The authors offered the suggestion that each seasonal influenza vaccination recruits few new T cells.

This clonotype has more than one count but fewer than ten. What it recognizes is unknown. MiXCR, run by TCRdb on the RT-PCR reads, gives a single entry per CDR3 protein. The sample shows 400,000 to 650,000 distinct CDR3 sequences, approximately 7.2% of them seen only once. The clonotype comes from a man aged 50 to 69 who received an inactivated influenza vaccine. Sequencing was performed on PBMCs from blood, taken less than 25 months after vaccination.

The DNA of the CDR3 is TGTGCCAGCAGTTTATTCGGGATCTCAAGGGGCTACGAGCAGTACTTC. Its protein product is CASSLFGISRGYEQYF. The gene calls are TRBV27 and TRBJ2-7, with D tentatively TRBD1 or TRBD2 (5 bases each). Germline V lookup: CDR1 MNHEY, CDR2 SMNVEV (reference sequence). The V gene lost 1 base and the J gene lost 3 bases, with 16 bases spanning the gap. The CDR3 consists of 16 residues.